This entry lists 24 T cell receptor beta chains sequenced from one sample in a study of blood T cell repertoires in COVID-19. Using immunoSEQ multiplex PCR, the repertoire was profiled, and TCRdb retains in-frame clones only, with some absent. This sample has tens of thousands of clones, with about nine tenths found just once. Sequences were obtained from peripheral blood. These receptors all come from a man older than 75 with acute or convalescent COVID-19.

V is TRBV7-6 and J is TRBJ1-2, with D possibly matching TRBD1 (6 bases). There are 13 residues in the CDR3. V shed 5 bases and J shed 1 base, with 8 bases lying between them. Germline V gives CDR1 SGHVS, CDR2 FNYEAQ. CDR3 in DNA: TGTGCCAGCAGCCGGACAGTTAACTATGGCTACACCTTC. It specifies CASSRTVNYGYTF.

The chain uses TRBV5-4 and TRBJ1-1, with a weak D call TRBD1 (6 bases). Germline-derived CDR1 and CDR2 are SGHNT and YYREEE (reference sequence). The V gene lost 4 bases and the J gene lost 4 bases, with 20 bases spanning the gap. The CDR3 totals 16 residues. The CDR3: CASSKGGTGWTTEAFF. The CDR3 DNA reads TGTGCCAGCAGCAAAGGGGGAACAGGGTGGACCACTGAAGCTTTCTTT.

The chain carries TRBV2 and TRBJ1-5; the match to TRBD1 covers 8 bases. V was pared by 6 bases and J by 6 bases, with 10 bases of the junction left unmatched. The CDR3 sequence is 15 residues long. Germline V CDR1 and CDR2: SNHLY, FYNNEI. Here the CDR3 reads CASSQDRGVLQPQHF. CDR3 bases: TGTGCCAGCAGCCAAGACAGGGGCGTTCTTCAGCCCCAGCATTTT.

The chain combines TRBV5-4 with TRBJ2-5, with 9 bases aligning to TRBD1. Trimming at V came to 4 bases and at J to 3 bases, leaving 10 bases not matched to a gene. The CDR3 covers 16 residues. Germline V lookup: CDR1 SGHNT, CDR2 YYREEE (reference sequence). The CDR3 sequence is CASSQGGQGLEETQYF. CDR3 in DNA: TGTGCCAGCAGCCAGGGAGGACAGGGGCTGGAAGAGACCCAGTACTTC.

The rearrangement joins TRBV13 to TRBJ1-1; the match to TRBD1 covers 8 bases. The CDR3 totals 15 residues. J was trimmed by 7 bases and V by 4 bases; bases with no gene match: 11. Germline CDR1 is PRHDT and CDR2 is FYEKMQ (reference sequence). This CDR3 reads CASSSEIAGGIEAFF. As DNA, the CDR3 is TGTGCCAGCAGCTCCGAAATCGCAGGGGGCATTGAAGCTTTCTTT.

The DNA for the CDR3 is TGTGCCAGCAGCGACAGGGGGCGGGGGACTTGGGAGCAGTACTTC. This encodes CASSDRGRGTWEQYF. The chain couples TRBV7-2 to TRBJ2-7, with 10 bases identical to TRBD1. CDR3 size: 15 residues. With V trimmed by 5 bases and J by 7 bases, 11 bases remained unmatched. Germline V gene data show CDR1 as SGHTA and CDR2 as FQGNSA.

The rearrangement joins TRBV5-1 to TRBJ2-1; a weak D match, TRBD1 (6 bases). Germline loops: CDR1 SGHRS, CDR2 YFSETQ. This CDR3 is built from 15 residues. The V end lost 3 bases, the J end lost 0 bases, and 10 bases lay between the germline ends. CDR3 DNA sequence: TGCGCCAGCAGCTACCGGGACATCTCCTACAATGAGCAGTTCTTC. Translating it yields CASSYRDISYNEQFF.

This clone was counted a single time. The V and J genes are TRBV10-3 and TRBJ1-4, with TRBD1 identical over 7 bases. The germline V gene encodes CDR1 ENHRY and CDR2 SYGVKD. J lost 7 bases, V lost 6 bases, and 8 bases had no gene match. The CDR3 is made up of 14 amino acids. The CDR3: CAIRGSGGREKLFF. The CDR3 region has the DNA TGTGCCATCAGGGGATCAGGGGGTCGTGAAAAACTGTTTTTT.

In its sample, this clone was seen once. The chain uses TRBV12-5 and TRBJ2-3; D unclear. The CDR3 covers 13 residues. Germline V gives CDR1 LGHNT, CDR2 FRNRAP. Trimming removed 3 bases from V and 3 bases from J, with 7 bases in between. The CDR3 spells CASGFHLTDTQYF. In DNA, the CDR3 is TGTGCTAGTGGTTTCCACTTAACAGATACGCAGTATTTT. The whole variable domain, remainder taken from reference TRBV12-5 and TRBJ2-3, is DARVTQTPRHKVTEMGQEVTMRCQPILGHNTVFWYRQTMMQGLELLAYFRNRAPLDDSGMPKDRFSAEMPDATLATLKIQPSEPRDSAVYFCASGFHLTDTQYFGPGTRLTVL.

CDR3 DNA sequence: TGCAGCGTGATGGGACAGCTGAACACTGAAGCTTTCTTT. It yields the protein CSVMGQLNTEAFF. The genes are TRBV29-1 and TRBJ1-1, with 7 bases matching TRBD1. Trimming at V came to 6 bases and at J to 0 bases, leaving 4 bases not matched to a gene. The CDR3 length is 13 residues. Germline CDR1 SQVTM, CDR2 ANQGSEA.

V usage is TRBV19 and J usage is TRBJ1-5; D unresolved. CDR3 length: 15 amino acids. V lost 3 bases and J 10 bases, leaving 19 bases between the germline ends. Germline CDR1 reads LNHDA; CDR2 reads SQIVND (reference sequence). The CDR3 sequence is CASSMEAEPRGPQHF. Written as DNA, the CDR3 is TGTGCCAGTAGTATGGAGGCGGAGCCACGGGGACCCCAGCATTTT.

CDR3 protein: CAWRPGTGELFF. In DNA, the CDR3 is TGTGCCTGGAGACCGGGGACCGGGGAGCTGTTTTTT. This rearrangement joins TRBV30 to TRBJ2-2; perhaps TRBD2 as D (5 bases). The CDR3 length is 12 residues. Germline V gene sequence: CDR1 GTSNPN, CDR2 SVGIG (reference sequence). The germline V and J ends were trimmed by 3 bases and 5 bases, with 7 bases remaining between them.

The chain links TRBV18 to TRBJ2-7, with 10 nucleotides matching TRBD1. With V trimmed by 3 bases and J by 3 bases, 5 bases remained unmatched. Germline CDR1 is KGHSH and CDR2 is LQKENI. The CDR3 is made up of 15 amino acids. The CDR3 is CASSPLGQGGYEQYF. In DNA form, the CDR3 reads TGTGCCAGCTCACCCCTCGGACAGGGGGGCTACGAGCAGTACTTC.

The rearrangement joins TRBV6-5 to TRBJ2-7; D might be TRBD1 (6 bases). V was cut by 9 bases and J by 4 bases, with 19 bases left in between. This CDR3 is built from 14 residues. From germline, CDR1 is MNHEY and CDR2 SVGAGI. For the CDR3, the DNA is TGTGCCAGTAAAGAACAGGGCGCGTATTACGAGCAGTACTTC. It translates to CASKEQGAYYEQYF.

In this sample, this clone turned up a few times. This chain joins TRBV30 and TRBJ2-2; no firm D call. Germline values: CDR1 GTSNPN, CDR2 SVGIG (reference sequence). Trimming removed 0 bases from V and 2 bases from J, with 4 bases in between. This CDR3 has 13 amino acids. DNA of the CDR3: TGTGCCTGGAGTGTCCGTAACACCGGGGAGCTGTTTTTT. It is translated as CAWSVRNTGELFF.

This chain connects TRBV7-9 to TRBJ2-1, with 8 bases that match TRBD2. CDR3 length: 13 residues. Germline CDR1 is SEHNR and CDR2 is FQNEAQ (reference sequence). The V gene end was trimmed by 8 bases and the J gene end by 7 bases; junction bases not matched to a gene: 7. CDR3 protein: CASPGGAGNEQFF. Here the CDR3 DNA reads TGTGCCAGCCCCGGGGGGGCGGGGAATGAGCAGTTCTTC. Full variable domain (outside the CDR3, taken from reference TRBV7-9 and TRBJ2-1): DTGVSQNPRHKITKRGQNVTFRCDPISEHNRLYWYRQTLGQGPEFLTYFQNEAQLEKSRLLSDRFSAERPKGSFSTLEIQRTEQGDSAMYLCASPGGAGNEQFFGPGTRLTVL.

A note on this clone: The same CDR3 also results from other DNA sequences found in this sample. This chain joins TRBV30 and TRBJ1-5; the match to TRBD1 covers 10 bases. CDR1 GTSNPN and CDR2 SVGIG come from the germline V gene (reference sequence). The V and J ends lost 0 bases and 4 bases, in that order; junction bases with no gene match: 0. CDR3 size: 14 residues. The CDR3 coding sequence is TGTGCCTGGAGTGTGGACAGGGGGAATCAGCCCCAGCATTTT. This translates into CAWSVDRGNQPQHF.

The chain couples TRBV6-5 to TRBJ1-1; TRBD1 agrees at 7 bases. After removal of 2 bases from V and 6 bases from J, the junction contained 3 bases not matched to a gene. CDR3 length equals 13 residues. Per germline, CDR1 MNHEY and CDR2 SVGAGI. CDR3 region: CASSYRQGSEAFF. Here the CDR3 DNA reads TGTGCCAGCAGTTACAGACAGGGTTCTGAAGCTTTCTTT.

The count of this clone is one. The chain combines TRBV11-3 with TRBJ2-1; 16 bases are a match to TRBD2. After removal of 4 bases from V and 5 bases from J, the junction contained 2 bases not matched to a gene. This CDR3 has 16 amino acids. Looked up from germline, CDR1 is SGHNT and CDR2 is YENEEA. Here the CDR3 DNA reads TGTGCCAGCAGCTCCGGGACTAGCGGGGGGGACAATGAGCAGTTCTTC. Protein sequence: CASSSGTSGGDNEQFF.

This clone is a singleton in its sample. The gene calls are TRBV7-9 and TRBJ2-5, with TRBD2 as a possible D gene (6 bases). The V gene's germline CDR1 is SEHNR and CDR2 FQNEAQ (reference sequence). CDR3 size: 16 residues. V was cut by 1 base and J by 5 bases, with 17 bases left in between. CDR3 sequence reads: CASSLGSSVIRETQYF. The CDR3 nucleotides are TGTGCCAGCAGCTTAGGTTCTAGCGTAATACGGGAGACCCAGTACTTC.

The chain joins TRBV30 to TRBJ1-6, with TRBD1 as a possible D gene (6 bases). The CDR3 totals 16 residues. The germline gives CDR1 GTSNPN, CDR2 SVGIG (reference sequence). V was pared by 1 base and J by 7 bases, with 17 bases between. CDR3 DNA: TGTGCCTGGAGTGAGACGGGGGCTAGCGGGAATTCACCCCTCCACTTT. Translated, it gives CAWSETGASGNSPLHF.

This clone was seen only once. The chain recombines TRBV19 with TRBJ2-2; D is possibly TRBD1 (6 bases). CDR3 size: 14 residues. CDR1 is LNHDA, CDR2 SQIVND, per germline (reference sequence). V lost 6 bases, J lost 7 bases, and 15 bases lay in between. The CDR3 here is CASRLQGQGGELFF. The CDR3 DNA follows: TGTGCCAGTAGGTTACAGGGTCAGGGCGGGGAGCTGTTTTTT.

J is TRBJ2-7 and V is TRBV7-3; TRBD2 agrees at 14 bases. The germline V gene has CDR1 SGHTA and CDR2 FQGTGA. The J segment lost 4 bases and the V segment lost 2 bases, leaving 13 bases of the junction unmatched. The CDR3 spans 19 residues. The CDR3 sequence is CASSLPLGLAGANSYEQYF. DNA for the CDR3: TGTGCCAGCAGCTTACCCCTGGGACTAGCGGGGGCAAACTCTTACGAGCAGTACTTC.

As concerns this clone: Additional DNA sequences in this sample encode the identical CDR3. The V and J genes are TRBV28 and TRBJ1-2; TRBD1 agrees at 9 bases. V lost 6 bases, J lost 4 bases, and 3 bases stayed unmatched. The germline V gene encodes CDR1 MDHEN and CDR2 SYDVKM. The CDR3 is made up of 13 amino acids. In nucleotides, the CDR3 is TGTGCCAGCAGCCCGACAGGGGGCTATGGCTACACCTTC. Translation: CASSPTGGYGYTF.